The subject of this entry is one T cell receptor (beta chain). Its antigen is undetermined. This sample is part of a study of T-cell memory formation after mild COVID-19. The overall study: The study found TCR clusters largely donor specific.

Germline V CDR1 and CDR2: SEHNR, FQNEAQ (reference sequence). The CDR3 extends over 13 amino acids. Trimming pared 7 bases from V and 7 bases from J, leaving 17 bases between. Whole-study findings and limits: The second-wave clones peaking on day 37 were not confirmed as SARS-CoV-2-specific.

MiXCR was run by TCRdb on the 5' RACE reads, yielding one entry per CDR3 protein. The sample has about 400,000 distinct CDR3 sequences; roughly 18% are singletons. The specimen was PBMCs or a T cell subset sorted from them (not recorded which). This clonotype originated in a man aged 18 to 35 who had mild COVID-19 (a few samples of this study predate the infection). Cell type and time point are not known. The V call is TRBV7-9, the J call TRBJ2-7; a possible D gene is TRBD2 (6 bases). The CDR3 sequence is CASNPTLGREQYF. The CDR3 coding sequence is TGTGCCAGCAACCCGACCCTGGGGAGGGAGCAGTACTTC.